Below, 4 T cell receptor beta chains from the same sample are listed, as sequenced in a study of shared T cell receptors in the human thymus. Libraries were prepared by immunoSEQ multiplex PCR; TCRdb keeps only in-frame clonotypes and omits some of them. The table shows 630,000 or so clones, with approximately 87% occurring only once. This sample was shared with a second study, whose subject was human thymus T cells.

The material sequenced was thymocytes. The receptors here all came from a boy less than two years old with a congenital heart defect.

The CDR3, as DNA: TGTGCCAGCAGTTTAGGGGCTAGCGGGAGTGAGACCCAGTACTTC. This sequence encodes CASSLGASGSETQYF. The chain recombines TRBV27 with TRBJ2-5; 10 bases align to TRBD2. The junction had 5 bases not matched to a gene; V was cut back by 2 bases and J by 5 bases. CDR3 length equals 15 residues. Looked up from germline, CDR1 is MNHEY and CDR2 is SMNVEV (reference sequence).

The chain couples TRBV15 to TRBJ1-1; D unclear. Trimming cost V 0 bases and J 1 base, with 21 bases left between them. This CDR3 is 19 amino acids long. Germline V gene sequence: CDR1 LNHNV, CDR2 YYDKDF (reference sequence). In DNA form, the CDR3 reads TGTGCCACCAGCAGAGAGCACAATGTACAGCCTCGGGAGAACACTGAAGCTTTCTTT. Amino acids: CATSREHNVQPRENTEAFF.

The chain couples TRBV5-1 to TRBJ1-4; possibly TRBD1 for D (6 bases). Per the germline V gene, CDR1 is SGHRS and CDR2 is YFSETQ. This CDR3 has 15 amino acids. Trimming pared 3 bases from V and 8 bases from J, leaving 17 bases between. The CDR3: CASSSTGRANEKLFF. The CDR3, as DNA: TGCGCCAGCAGCTCTACAGGGAGGGCAAACGAAAAACTGTTTTTT.

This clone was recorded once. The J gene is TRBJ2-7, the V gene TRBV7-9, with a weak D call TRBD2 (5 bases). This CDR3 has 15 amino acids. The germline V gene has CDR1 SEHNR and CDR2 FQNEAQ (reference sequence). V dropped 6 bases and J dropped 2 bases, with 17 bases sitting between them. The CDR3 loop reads CASSSAVLGTYEQYF. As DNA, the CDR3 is TGTGCCAGCAGTTCTGCGGTTCTCGGGACCTACGAGCAGTACTTC.